This T cell receptor (beta chain) was sequenced during a study of shared clonotypes between healthy human individuals. Study-wide points: How much donors shared clonotypes was expected to be affected by sequencing depth. Few donors limited the genetic and exposure-history diversity represented.

Concerning this clone: Its target is not known.

It was around 300 ng DNA, 28,000 or so T cell genomes, that went into each replicate PCR of unsorted PBMC. Here immunoSEQ multiplex PCR was the method, and the copy in TCRdb shows in-frame clones only, minus some. The sample lists more than 400,000 clones, over 70% seen once, with roughly 13% in the top ten. This TCR derives from a woman aged 35 to 49 in good health. Some clones in this sample may be carry-over from other donors' samples. The sequenced material came from PBMCs.

The CDR3 DNA follows: TGTGCCTGGAGGGACCCTCTTGGGGGCAATGAGCAGTTCTTC. Translation: CAWRDPLGGNEQFF. This sequence joins TRBV30 and TRBJ2-1; D could derive from TRBD1 or TRBD2 (5 bases each). Germline CDR1 is GTSNPN and CDR2 is SVGIG (reference sequence). The CDR3 totals 14 residues. Between the trimmed V and J ends, which lost 3 bases and 6 bases, there was a span of 15 bases.